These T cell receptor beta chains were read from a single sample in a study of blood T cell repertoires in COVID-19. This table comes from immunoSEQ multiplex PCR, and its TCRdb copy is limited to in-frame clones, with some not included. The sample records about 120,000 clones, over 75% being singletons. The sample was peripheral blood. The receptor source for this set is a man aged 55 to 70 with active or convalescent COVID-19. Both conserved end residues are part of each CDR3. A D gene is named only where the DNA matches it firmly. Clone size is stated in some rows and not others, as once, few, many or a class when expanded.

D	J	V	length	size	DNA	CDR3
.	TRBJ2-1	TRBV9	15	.	TGTGCCAGCAGCCCCACGGGGGAACTATACAATGAGCAGTTCTTC	CASSPTGELYNEQFF
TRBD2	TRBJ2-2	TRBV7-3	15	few	TGTGCCAGCAGCTTAAGGGGCGGGAGCACCGGGGAGCTGTTTTTT	CASSLRGGSTGELFF
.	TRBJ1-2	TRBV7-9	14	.	TGTGCCAGCAGCTTAGGGCCCAGAAGGAGGGGCTACACCTTC	CASSLGPRRRGYTF
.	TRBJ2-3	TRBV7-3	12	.	TGTGCCAGCAGCGTAGGCACAGATACGCAGTATTTT	CASSVGTDTQYF
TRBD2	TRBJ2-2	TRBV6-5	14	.	TGTGCCAGCAGTTATTTAACTAGCGCCGGGGAGCTGTTTTTT	CASSYLTSAGELFF
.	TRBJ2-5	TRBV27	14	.	TGTGCCAGCAAGTTAGGAGGGGCGGGGGAGACCCAGTACTTC	CASKLGGAGETQYF
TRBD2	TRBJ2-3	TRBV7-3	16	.	TGTGCCAGCAGCTATGGGACTAGCGGGGGCACAGATACGCAGTATTTT	CASSYGTSGGTDTQYF
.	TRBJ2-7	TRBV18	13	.	TGTGCCAGCTCACCAAACAGGGAAGGCGAGCAGTACTTC	CASSPNREGEQYF
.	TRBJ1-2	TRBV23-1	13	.	TGCGCCAGCAGTCAAAACGGACAGTATGGCTACACCTTC	CASSQNGQYGYTF
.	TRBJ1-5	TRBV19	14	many	TGTGCCAGTCAACGTTCAGTTAACAATCAGCCCCAGCATTTT	CASQRSVNNQPQHF
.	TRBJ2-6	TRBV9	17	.	TGTGCCAGCAGCGTACAGGACAGTTTCTCTGGGGCCAACGTCCTGACTTTC	CASSVQDSFSGANVLTF
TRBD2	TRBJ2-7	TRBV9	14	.	TGTGCCAGCGCTAGTTCCCGGGAGGGGTACGAGCAGTACTTC	CASASSREGYEQYF
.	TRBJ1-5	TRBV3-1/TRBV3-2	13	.	TGTGCCAGCAGCTCACAGCTCAATCAGCCCCAGCATTTT	CASSSQLNQPQHF
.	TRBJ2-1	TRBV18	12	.	TGTGCCAGCTCACAGTTTGCGAATGAGCAGTTCTTC	CASSQFANEQFF
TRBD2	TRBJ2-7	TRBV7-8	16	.	TGTGCCAGCAGCTCAGGACTAGCGGGAGGGCCCTACGAGCAGTACTTC	CASSSGLAGGPYEQYF
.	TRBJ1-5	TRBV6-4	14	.	TGTGCCAGCAGTGAGGAGTATAGCAATCAGCCCCAGCATTTT	CASSEEYSNQPQHF